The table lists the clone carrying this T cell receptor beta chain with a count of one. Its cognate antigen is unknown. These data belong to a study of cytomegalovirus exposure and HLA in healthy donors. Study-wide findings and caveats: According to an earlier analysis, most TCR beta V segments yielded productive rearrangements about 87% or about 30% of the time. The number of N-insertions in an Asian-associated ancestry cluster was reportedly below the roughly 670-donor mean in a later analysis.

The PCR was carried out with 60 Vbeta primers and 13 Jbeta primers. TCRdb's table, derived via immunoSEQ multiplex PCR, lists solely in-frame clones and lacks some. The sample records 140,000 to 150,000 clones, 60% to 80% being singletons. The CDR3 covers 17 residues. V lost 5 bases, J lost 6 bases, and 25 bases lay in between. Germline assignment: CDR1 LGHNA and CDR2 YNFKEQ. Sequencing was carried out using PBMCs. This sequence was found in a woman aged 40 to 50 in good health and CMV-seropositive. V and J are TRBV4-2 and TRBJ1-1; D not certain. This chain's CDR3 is CASSSPGGWSRGAEAFF. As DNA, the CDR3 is TGTGCCAGCAGCTCCCCGGGAGGATGGTCGCGGGGAGCTGAAGCTTTCTTT.